Listed here is a single T cell receptor beta chain. Repertoires were generated with immunoSEQ multiplex PCR, while TCRdb's copy carries only in-frame clones and drops some. The data show about 26,000 clones, around nine tenths seen once. The sample belongs to a study of OX40 agonist ivuxolimab in advanced cancers. The CDR3 extends over 17 amino acids. Trimming pared 0 bases from V and 0 bases from J, leaving 15 bases between. The germline V gene encodes CDR1 SGHKS and CDR2 YYEKEE (reference sequence). The chain employs TRBV5-5 and TRBJ1-1; no clear D gene. The clonotype was recovered from an adult with an advanced solid tumor such as melanoma, head and neck, liver or kidney cancer. The sample consisted of CD4+ or CD8+ T cells sorted from blood, taken in a trial of the OX40 agonist ivuxolimab. The CDR3, as DNA: TGTGCCAGCAGCTTGGCTTGGGAAACGTTCATGAACACTGAAGCTTTCTTT. It codes for CASSLAWETFMNTEAFF.